This TCR beta chain is drawn from a study of blood T cell repertoires in COVID-19. Study-level background: The United States, Italy and Spain provided the acute and convalescent COVID-19 samples. PBMCs, B-cell-depleted T cells, or T cells were the source of the cDNA or gDNA that made up the material.

The CDR3 has 16 amino acids. Germline loops: CDR1 SGHVS, CDR2 FQNEAQ. V lost 2 bases and J lost 1; bases outside the gene matches: 2. The Seattle patients, enrolled during active infection, were followed longitudinally. Authors' analysis steps: Amplified reference gene primers provided the basis for estimating nucleated cell counts. Method: immunoSEQ multiplex PCR; TCRdb's copy keeps in-frame clones and lacks some. V, J and clone size are those of that table, while D and trimming were read from the DNA. The sample holds approximately 80,000 clones, 70% to 90% seen once. This clone was recorded a few times.

This TCR was recovered from a man aged 45-60 years with COVID-19, enrolled during active disease. The sequencing sample was made of peripheral blood. V gene TRBV7-8 combines with J gene TRBJ2-7; TRBD2 aligns across 13 bases. CDR3: CASSLRTSGSSYEQYF. The CDR3 DNA reads as TGTGCCAGCAGCTTACGGACTAGCGGGAGTTCCTACGAGCAGTACTTC.